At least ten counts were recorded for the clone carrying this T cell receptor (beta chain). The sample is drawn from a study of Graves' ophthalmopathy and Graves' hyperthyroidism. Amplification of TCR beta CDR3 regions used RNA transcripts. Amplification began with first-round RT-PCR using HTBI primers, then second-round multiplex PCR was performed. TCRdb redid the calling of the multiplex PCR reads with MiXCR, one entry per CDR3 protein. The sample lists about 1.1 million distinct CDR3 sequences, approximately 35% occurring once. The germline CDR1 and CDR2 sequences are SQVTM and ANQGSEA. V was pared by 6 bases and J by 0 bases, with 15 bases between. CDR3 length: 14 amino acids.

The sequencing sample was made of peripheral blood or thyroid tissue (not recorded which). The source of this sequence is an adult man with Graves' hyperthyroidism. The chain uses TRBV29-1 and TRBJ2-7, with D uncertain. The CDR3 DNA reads TGCAGCGTAATCTTGAGGTCCAGCTCCTACGAGCAGTACTTC. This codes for CSVILRSSSYEQYF.